Listed here are 11 T cell receptor beta chains from one sample, sequenced in a study of shared clonotypes between healthy human individuals. The assay was immunoSEQ multiplex PCR, and TCRdb's table has in-frame clones only and misses some. Of a few million clones in the sample, around nine tenths are singletons; the top ten hold roughly 0.14%. The sequencing sample was made of naive CD4+ T cells sorted from blood. Subset meaning: CD45RA+ positively selected. The receptors here all came from a young man in good health.

V gene TRBV7-9 combines with J gene TRBJ1-6; a possible D gene is TRBD1 (5 bases). The CDR3 is 14 residues long. Germline values: CDR1 SEHNR, CDR2 FQNEAQ (reference sequence). Trimming stripped 1 base from V and 6 bases from J, with 7 bases between. CDR3 protein: CASSLGQFNSPLHF. The CDR3 bases are TGTGCCAGCAGCTTAGGACAGTTTAATTCACCCCTCCACTTT. The full variable domain, its missing parts supplied by reference TRBV7-9 and TRBJ1-6, is DTGVSQNPRHKITKRGQNVTFRCDPISEHNRLYWYRQTLGQGPEFLTYFQNEAQLEKSRLLSDRFSAERPKGSFSTLEIQRTEQGDSAMYLCASSLGQFNSPLHFGNGTRLTVT.

J is TRBJ1-2 and V is TRBV18, with D possibly TRBD1 on 5 matching bases. This CDR3 spans 12 amino acids. V lost 4 bases to trimming and J lost 12 bases, with 15 bases between them. Germline V gene lookup returns CDR1 KGHSH and CDR2 LQKENI. The CDR3 coding sequence is TGTGCCAGCTCACGACCACAGGCAGGGCACACCTTC. Residues: CASSRPQAGHTF.

V gene TRBV6-1 combines with J gene TRBJ2-4; D is undetermined. The CDR3 is 13 amino acids. Trimming took 4 bases from V and 2 from J, leaving 6 bases between them. Germline V CDR1 and CDR2: MNHNS, SASEGT. CDR3 in amino acids: CASSGAPKNIQYF. CDR3 nucleotide sequence: TGTGCCAGCAGTGGGGCTCCCAAAAACATTCAGTACTTC.

The rearrangement joins TRBV27 to TRBJ1-2, with 11 bases identical to TRBD1. The length of the CDR3 is 15 residues. J was trimmed by 4 bases and V by 5 bases; bases with no gene match: 6. The germline CDR1 and CDR2 sequences are MNHEY and SMNVEV (reference sequence). CDR3 protein: CASSARDRGVYGYTF. CDR3 in DNA: TGTGCCAGCAGTGCCAGGGACAGGGGGGTCTATGGCTACACCTTC.

The CDR3 loop reads CATSRDITDTQYF. The CDR3 DNA follows: TGTGCCACCAGCAGAGATATCACAGATACGCAGTATTTT. The V call is TRBV15, the J call TRBJ2-3; no clear D. V was pared by 0 bases and J by 2 bases, with 3 bases between. The germline gives CDR1 LNHNV, CDR2 YYDKDF (reference sequence). This CDR3 region has 13 residues. Together with reference TRBV15 and TRBJ2-3, the CDR3 gives the full variable domain: DAMVIQNPRYQVTQFGKPVTLSCSQTLNHNVMYWYQQKSSQAPKLLFHYYDKDFNNEADTPDNFQSRRPNTSFCFLDIRSPGLGDTAMYLCATSRDITDTQYFGPGTRLTVL.

V gene TRBV29-1 combines with J gene TRBJ2-7, with unresolved D. This CDR3 spans 11 amino acids. Germline assignment: CDR1 SQVTM and CDR2 ANQGSEA. Trimming shortened V by 7 bases and J by 0 bases, and 7 bases separated the two germline ends. The CDR3 protein is CSAEVSYEQYF. The DNA of the CDR3 is TGCAGCGCTGAGGTCTCCTACGAGCAGTACTTC.

V usage is TRBV5-4 and J usage is TRBJ2-3; 9 bases align to TRBD2. CDR1 and CDR2 from the germline V gene are SGHNT and YYREEE (reference sequence). Trimming at V came to 4 bases and at J to 2 bases, leaving 5 bases not matched to a gene. The length of the CDR3 is 15 residues. The CDR3 spells CASSAAGGLTDTQYF. The CDR3 coding sequence is TGTGCCAGCAGCGCAGCGGGGGGCCTCACAGATACGCAGTATTTT. The whole variable domain, remainder taken from reference TRBV5-4 and TRBJ2-3, is ETGVTQSPTHLIKTRGQQVTLRCSSQSGHNTVSWYQQALGQGPQFIFQYYREEENGRGNFPPRFSGLQFPNYSSELNVNALELDDSALYLCASSAAGGLTDTQYFGPGTRLTVL.

The chain recombines TRBV10-3 with TRBJ2-2, with 11 nucleotides matching TRBD1. Germline V gene sequence: CDR1 ENHRY, CDR2 SYGVKD. V was pared by 2 bases and J by 7 bases, with 3 bases of the junction left unmatched. The CDR3 has 15 amino acids. In nucleotides, the CDR3 is TGTGCCATCAGTGAGCCGGGACAGGGGGTCGGGGAGCTGTTTTTT. As protein: CAISEPGQGVGELFF.

This chain joins TRBV5-4 and TRBJ2-4; 8 nucleotides agree with TRBD2. Unmatched junction bases numbered 18, after V lost 10 bases and J lost 6 bases. The CDR3 covers 16 residues. Germline lookup yields CDR1 SGHNT and CDR2 YYREEE (reference sequence). The chain's CDR3 is CAYHPQGRGVGNIQYF. In DNA, the CDR3 is TGTGCCTACCACCCCCAGGGGCGGGGGGTAGGAAACATTCAGTACTTC.

The chain links TRBV23-1 to TRBJ2-2; 8 bases align to TRBD1. TRBV23-1 is classed as an ORF, of uncertain function. V shed 3 bases and J 5 bases; nucleotides not matched to a gene: 11. This CDR3 region has 17 residues. The CDR3 spells CASSQSGTGTLTGELFF. DNA of the CDR3: TGCGCCAGCAGTCAGTCCGGGACAGGCACCCTAACCGGGGAGCTGTTTTTT.

CDR3 bases: TGTGCCAGCAGCTACGGCACTGAAGCTTTCTTT. This translates into CASSYGTEAFF. The rearrangement joins TRBV7-6 to TRBJ1-1, with D unresolved. This CDR3 is built from 11 residues. Trimming stripped 4 bases from V and 4 bases from J, with 4 bases between. Germline V gene sequence: CDR1 SGHVS, CDR2 FNYEAQ.